The rows below give T cell receptor beta chains drawn from one sample of a study of T cells of healthy individuals. Via MiXCR, TCRdb re-called the 5' RACE reads, giving one row per CDR3 protein. The sample lists about 100,000 distinct CDR3 sequences; 17% were seen once. The receptors shown here come from a human donor in good health. Each CDR3 is given with its conserved first and last residue. D genes are given only for firm matches. Size is stated for part of the rows, as once, few or many counts, or as a class when the clone is expanded.

D gene,clone size,J gene,V gene,CDR3 protein,CDR3 DNA
TRBD1,many,TRBJ1-1,TRBV19,CASRLRDREDTEAFF,TGTGCCAGTCGCCTCCGGGACAGGGAGGACACTGAAGCTTTCTTT
.,many,TRBJ1-4,TRBV29-1,CSVVVGVDEKLFF,TGCAGCGTTGTGGTAGGGGTGGATGAAAAACTGTTTTTT
.,few,TRBJ1-1,TRBV7-2,CASSLRRLDPEAFF,TGTGCCAGCAGCTTACGCAGATTAGATCCCGAAGCTTTCTTT
TRBD2,few,TRBJ2-1,TRBV12-3/TRBV12-4,CASSLAGLAGVNEQFF,TGTGCCAGCAGTTTAGCAGGACTAGCGGGAGTGAATGAGCAGTTCTTC
.,.,TRBJ1-5,TRBV7-2,CASSFPNQPQHF,TGTGCCAGCAGCTTTCCTAATCAGCCCCAGCATTTT
TRBD2,few,TRBJ2-7,TRBV28,CASSMASGRRYEQYF,TGTGCCAGCAGTATGGCTAGCGGGAGACGATACGAGCAGTACTTC
.,few,TRBJ2-5,TRBV28,CASSSTVETQYF,TGTGCCAGCAGTTCCACGGTGGAGACCCAGTACTTC
.,.,TRBJ2-7,TRBV7-9,CASSLGPAELYEQYF,TGTGCCAGCAGCTTGGGGCCGGCAGAACTCTACGAGCAGTACTTC
.,.,TRBJ2-5,TRBV7-9,CASGQIGETQYF,TGTGCCAGCGGACAGATCGGGGAGACCCAGTACTTC
TRBD2,.,TRBJ2-3,TRBV7-8,CASSLVLRGADTQYF,TGTGCCAGCAGCTTAGTCCTTCGGGGGGCAGATACGCAGTATTTT